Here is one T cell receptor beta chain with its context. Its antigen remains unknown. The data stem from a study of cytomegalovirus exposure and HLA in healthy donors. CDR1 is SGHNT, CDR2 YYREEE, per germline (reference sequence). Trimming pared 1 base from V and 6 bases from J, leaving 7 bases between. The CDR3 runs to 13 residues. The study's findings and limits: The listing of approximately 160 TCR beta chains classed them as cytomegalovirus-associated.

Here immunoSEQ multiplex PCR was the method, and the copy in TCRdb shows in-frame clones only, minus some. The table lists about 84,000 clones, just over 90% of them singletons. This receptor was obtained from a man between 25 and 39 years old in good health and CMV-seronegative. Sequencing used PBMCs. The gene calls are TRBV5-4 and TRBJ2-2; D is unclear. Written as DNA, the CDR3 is TGTGCCAGCAGCTTGTCGGTGGCCGGGGAGCTGTTTTTT. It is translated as CASSLSVAGELFF.